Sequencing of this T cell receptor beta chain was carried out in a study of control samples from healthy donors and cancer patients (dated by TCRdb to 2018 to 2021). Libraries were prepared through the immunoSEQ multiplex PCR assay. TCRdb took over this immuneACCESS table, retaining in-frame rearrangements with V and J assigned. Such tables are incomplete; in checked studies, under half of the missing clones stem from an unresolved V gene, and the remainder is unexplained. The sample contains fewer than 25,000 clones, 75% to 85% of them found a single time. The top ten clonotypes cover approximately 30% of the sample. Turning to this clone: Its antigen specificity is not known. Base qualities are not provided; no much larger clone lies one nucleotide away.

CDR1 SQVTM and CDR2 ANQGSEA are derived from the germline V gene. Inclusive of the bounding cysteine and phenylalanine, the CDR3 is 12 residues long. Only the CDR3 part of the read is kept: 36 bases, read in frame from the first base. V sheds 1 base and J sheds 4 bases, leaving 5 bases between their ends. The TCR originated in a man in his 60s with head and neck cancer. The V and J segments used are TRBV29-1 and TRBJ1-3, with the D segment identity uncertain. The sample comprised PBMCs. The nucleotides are TGCAGCGTTGAAGTGACCGGAAACACCATATATTTT. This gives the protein CSVEVTGNTIYF.